Presented here are 7 T cell receptor beta chains from one specimen sequenced in a study of shared clonotypes between healthy human individuals. Only in-frame clones appear in the TCRdb table, and some are missing; sequencing was by immunoSEQ multiplex PCR. The sample consists of under 550,000 clones, almost 97% of them appearing once. Sequenced input: naive CD4+ T cells sorted from blood. Indicated subset: CD45RA+ positively selected. The receptors were gathered from a woman aged 30 to 39 in good health.

The chain carries TRBV6-6 and TRBJ2-7; D is possibly TRBD2 (5 bases). Germline V gene sequence: CDR1 MNHNY, CDR2 SVGAGI (reference sequence). V lost 6 bases to trimming and J lost 13 bases, with 25 bases between them. The CDR3 has 14 amino acids. CDR3 nucleotide sequence: TGTGCCAGCAGAGGGTCTGAAGCGGAGGCCCTTAATTACTTC. Its translation is CASRGSEAEALNYF.

The chain joins TRBV29-1 to TRBJ2-2, with 7 bases matching TRBD1. With 4 bases clipped from V and 3 bases from J, the junction kept 5 bases outside the gene matches. CDR3 length: 14 amino acids. Germline CDR1 is SQVTM and CDR2 is ANQGSEA. The CDR3, as DNA: TGCAGCGTTGGCCACACAGGGGACACCGGGGAGCTGTTTTTT. Protein: CSVGHTGDTGELFF.

This chain uses TRBV19 with TRBJ2-5, with 9 bases lining up with TRBD2. The CDR3 is 15 residues long. Germline CDR1 reads LNHDA; CDR2 reads SQIVND (reference sequence). V was pared by 3 bases and J by 5 bases, with 7 bases of the junction left unmatched. The CDR3 reads CASSIMTSGRETQYF. CDR3 bases: TGTGCCAGTAGTATTATGACTAGCGGTCGGGAGACCCAGTACTTC.

V gene TRBV5-5 combines with J gene TRBJ1-4; D remains unclear. Deletions cut 0 bases from V and 8 bases from J, with 14 bases between. This CDR3 has 15 amino acids. Germline V CDR1 and CDR2: SGHKS, YYEKEE (reference sequence). CDR3 DNA: TGTGCCAGCAGCTTGGATCGGATACGGAGGGAAAAACTGTTTTTT. Amino acid sequence: CASSLDRIRREKLFF.

The genes are TRBV6-6 and TRBJ2-1, with 7 bases lining up with TRBD2. Germline V gene sequence: CDR1 MNHNY, CDR2 SVGAGI (reference sequence). The CDR3 loop spans 16 amino acids. The V segment lost 4 bases and the J segment 3 bases; nucleotides outside the gene matches: 9. CDR3 sequence: CASSLISGTNYNEQFF. The CDR3 coding sequence is TGTGCCAGCAGTTTGATCTCCGGGACTAACTACAATGAGCAGTTCTTC.

The genes are TRBV28 and TRBJ2-7, with TRBD1 as a possible D gene (6 bases). Trimming left V 3 bases short and J 2 bases short, with 11 bases between. CDR3 size: 14 residues. Germline CDR1 reads MDHEN; CDR2 reads SYDVKM. This CDR3 is CASSLTGMTYEQYF. The CDR3 nucleotides read TGTGCCAGCAGTTTGACAGGCATGACCTACGAGCAGTACTTC.

The chain combines TRBV7-2 with TRBJ1-5; D is undetermined. V was trimmed by 3 bases and J by 1 base, leaving 10 bases between them. The CDR3 is made up of 15 amino acids. Germline V CDR1 and CDR2: SGHTA, FQGNSA. The CDR3: CASSFSPGSNQPQHF. The CDR3 nucleotides read TGTGCCAGCAGCTTTAGCCCGGGCAGCAATCAGCCCCAGCATTTT.